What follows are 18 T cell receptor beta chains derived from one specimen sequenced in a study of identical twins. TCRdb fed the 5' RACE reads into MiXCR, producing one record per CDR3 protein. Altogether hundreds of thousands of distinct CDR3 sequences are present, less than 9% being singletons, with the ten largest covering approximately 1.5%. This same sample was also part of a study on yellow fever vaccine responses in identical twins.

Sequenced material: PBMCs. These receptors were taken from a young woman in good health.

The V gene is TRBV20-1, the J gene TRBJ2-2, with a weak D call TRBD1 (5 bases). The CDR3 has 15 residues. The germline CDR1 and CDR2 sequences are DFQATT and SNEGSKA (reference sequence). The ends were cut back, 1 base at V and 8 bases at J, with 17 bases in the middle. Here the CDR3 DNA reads TGCAGTGCTAGAGTGGCTAGTAGGGGCGCTGGGGAGCTGTTTTTT. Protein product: CSARVASRGAGELFF.

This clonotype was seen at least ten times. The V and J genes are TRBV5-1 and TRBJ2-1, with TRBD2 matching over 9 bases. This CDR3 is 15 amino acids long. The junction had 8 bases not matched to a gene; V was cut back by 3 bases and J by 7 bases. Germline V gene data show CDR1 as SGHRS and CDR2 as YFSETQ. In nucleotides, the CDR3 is TGCGCCAGCAGCTGGAGCGGGAGGAGAGGGAATGAGCAGTTCTTC. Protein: CASSWSGRRGNEQFF.

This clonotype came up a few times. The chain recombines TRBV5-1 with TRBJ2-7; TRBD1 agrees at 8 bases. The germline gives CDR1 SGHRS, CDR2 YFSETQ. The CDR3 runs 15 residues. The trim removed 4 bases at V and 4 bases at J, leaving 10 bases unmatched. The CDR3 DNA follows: TGCGCCAGCAGCCCCGGACAGGGAACCTTTTACGAGCAGTACTTC. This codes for CASSPGQGTFYEQYF.

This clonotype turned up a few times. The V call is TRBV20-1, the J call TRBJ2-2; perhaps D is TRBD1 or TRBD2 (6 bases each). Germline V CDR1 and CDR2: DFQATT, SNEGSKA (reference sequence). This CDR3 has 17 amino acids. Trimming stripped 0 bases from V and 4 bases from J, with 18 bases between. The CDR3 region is CSARDGDRGAGTGELFF. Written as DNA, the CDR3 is TGCAGTGCTAGAGATGGTGATAGGGGGGCGGGCACCGGGGAGCTGTTTTTT.

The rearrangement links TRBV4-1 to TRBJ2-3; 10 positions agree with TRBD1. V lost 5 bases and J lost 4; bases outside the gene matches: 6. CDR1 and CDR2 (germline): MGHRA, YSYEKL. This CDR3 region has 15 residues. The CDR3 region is CASSVTGGRPDTQYF. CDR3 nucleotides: TGCGCCAGCAGCGTGACAGGGGGCAGGCCAGATACGCAGTATTTT.

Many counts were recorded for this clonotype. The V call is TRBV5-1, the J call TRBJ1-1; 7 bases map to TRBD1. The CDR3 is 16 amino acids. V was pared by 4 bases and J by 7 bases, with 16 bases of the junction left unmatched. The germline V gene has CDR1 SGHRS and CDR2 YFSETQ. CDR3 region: CASSLSRDRVGDEAFF. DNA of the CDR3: TGCGCCAGCAGCCTCTCCCGGGACAGAGTAGGTGATGAAGCTTTCTTT.

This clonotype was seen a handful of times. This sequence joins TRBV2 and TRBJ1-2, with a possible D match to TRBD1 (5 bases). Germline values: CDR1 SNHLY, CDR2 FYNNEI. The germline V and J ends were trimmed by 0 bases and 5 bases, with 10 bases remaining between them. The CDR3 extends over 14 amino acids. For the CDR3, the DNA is TGTGCCAGCAGTGAAGCAGCAGGGAATTATGGCTACACCTTC. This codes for CASSEAAGNYGYTF.

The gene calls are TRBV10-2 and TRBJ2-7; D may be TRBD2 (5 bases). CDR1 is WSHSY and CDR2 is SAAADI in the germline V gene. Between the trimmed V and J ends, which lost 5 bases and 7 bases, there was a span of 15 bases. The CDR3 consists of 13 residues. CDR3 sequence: CASSSIGGGEQYF. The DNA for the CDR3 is TGCGCCAGCAGTTCCATCGGAGGTGGAGAGCAGTACTTC.

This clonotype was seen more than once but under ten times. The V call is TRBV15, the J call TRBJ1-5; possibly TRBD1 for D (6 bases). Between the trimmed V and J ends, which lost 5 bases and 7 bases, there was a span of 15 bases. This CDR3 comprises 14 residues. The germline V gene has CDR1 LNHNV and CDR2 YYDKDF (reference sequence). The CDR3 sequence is CATSWGRDTQPQHF. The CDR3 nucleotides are TGTGCCACCAGCTGGGGGAGGGACACGCAGCCCCAGCATTTT.

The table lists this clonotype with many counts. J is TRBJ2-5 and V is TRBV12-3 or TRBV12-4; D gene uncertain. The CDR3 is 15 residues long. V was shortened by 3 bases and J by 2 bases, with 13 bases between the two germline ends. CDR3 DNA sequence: TGTGCCAGCAGTTTCGGAGTGCAGGTACAAGAGACCCAGTACTTC. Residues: CASSFGVQVQETQYF.

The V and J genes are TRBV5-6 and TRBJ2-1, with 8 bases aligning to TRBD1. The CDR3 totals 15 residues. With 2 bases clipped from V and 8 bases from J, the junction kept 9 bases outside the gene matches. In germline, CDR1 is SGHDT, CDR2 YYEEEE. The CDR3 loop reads CASSFERTGPDEQFF. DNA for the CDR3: TGTGCCAGCAGCTTTGAACGGACAGGGCCCGATGAGCAGTTCTTC. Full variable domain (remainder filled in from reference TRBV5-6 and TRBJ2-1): DAGVTQSPTHLIKTRGQQVTLRCSPKSGHDTVSWYQQALGQGPQFIFQYYEEEERQRGNFPDRFSGHQFPNYSSELNVNALLLGDSALYLCASSFERTGPDEQFFGPGTRLTVL.

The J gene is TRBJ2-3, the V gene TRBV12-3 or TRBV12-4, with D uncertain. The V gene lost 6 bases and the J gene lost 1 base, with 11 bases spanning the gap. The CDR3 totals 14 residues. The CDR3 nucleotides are TGTGCCAGCAGACCCCCGGTCGGCACAGATACGCAGTATTTT. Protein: CASRPPVGTDTQYF.

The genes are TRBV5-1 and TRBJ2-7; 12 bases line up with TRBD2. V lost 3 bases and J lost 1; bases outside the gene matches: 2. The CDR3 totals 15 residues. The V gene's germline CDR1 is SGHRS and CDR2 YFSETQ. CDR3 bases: TGCGCCAGCAGCTACCTAGCGGGAGGGTCCTACGAGCAGTACTTC. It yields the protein CASSYLAGGSYEQYF.

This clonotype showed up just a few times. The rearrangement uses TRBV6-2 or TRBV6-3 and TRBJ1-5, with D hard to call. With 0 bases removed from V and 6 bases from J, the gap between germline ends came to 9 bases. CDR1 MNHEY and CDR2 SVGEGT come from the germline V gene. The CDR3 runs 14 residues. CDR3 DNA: TGTGCCAGCAGTTACTCGGAACGCCGTCAGCCCCAGCATTTT. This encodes CASSYSERRQPQHF.

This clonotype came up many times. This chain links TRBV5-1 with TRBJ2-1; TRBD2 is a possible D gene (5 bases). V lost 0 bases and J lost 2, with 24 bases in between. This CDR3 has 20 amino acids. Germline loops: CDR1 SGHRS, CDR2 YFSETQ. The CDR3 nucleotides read TGCGCCAGCAGCTTGGTCAAGCAGAGGGAGTGGCCGCTCCCCTACAATGAGCAGTTCTTC. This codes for CASSLVKQREWPLPYNEQFF.

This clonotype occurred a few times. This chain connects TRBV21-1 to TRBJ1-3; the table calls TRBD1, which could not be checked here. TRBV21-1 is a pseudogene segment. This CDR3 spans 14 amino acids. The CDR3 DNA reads TGTGCCAGCGGATACAGGGTCTCTGGAAACACCATATATTTT. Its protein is CASGYRVSGNTIYF.

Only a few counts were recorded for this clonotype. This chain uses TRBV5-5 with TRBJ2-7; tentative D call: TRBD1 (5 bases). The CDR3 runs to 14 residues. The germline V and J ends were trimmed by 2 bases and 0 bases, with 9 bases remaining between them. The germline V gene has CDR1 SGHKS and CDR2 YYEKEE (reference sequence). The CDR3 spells CASSFVGDSYEQYF. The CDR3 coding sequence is TGTGCCAGCAGCTTTGTAGGGGACTCCTACGAGCAGTACTTC.

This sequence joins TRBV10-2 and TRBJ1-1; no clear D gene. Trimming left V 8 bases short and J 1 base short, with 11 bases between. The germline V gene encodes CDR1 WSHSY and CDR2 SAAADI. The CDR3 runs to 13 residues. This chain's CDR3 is CASGHGKNTEAFF. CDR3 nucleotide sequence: TGCGCCAGCGGGCACGGCAAGAACACTGAAGCTTTCTTT.